This entry concerns a single TCR beta chain. The target antigen is unknown. This entry comes from a study of T cell responses to AZD1222 COVID-19 vaccine. Study-wide context: Pooled in the analysis were second doses at about 4 or about 12 weeks.

V lost 2 bases and J 5 bases, leaving 9 bases between the germline ends. CDR3 length: 13 amino acids. General observations from the study: Unmutated variant regions are reportedly the target of nearly half of TCRs that are spike-specific. Spike-specific TCR breadth and depth were elevated following two AZD1222 doses.

Clones were read by immunoSEQ multiplex PCR, and TCRdb kept only the in-frame ones, dropping some. The sample holds 99,000 or so clones; about 88% are singletons and the top ten take 15% to 20%. The chain links TRBV12-3 or TRBV12-4 to TRBJ1-2; TRBD1 might be the D (6 bases). The sequence was obtained from an adult in good health. This specimen was peripheral blood, taken on day 0 of AZD1222 vaccination. The CDR3 DNA follows: TGTGCCAGCAGTTTAAGGACAGCGTATGGCTACACCTTC. It specifies CASSLRTAYGYTF.